These 21 T cell receptor beta chains came from one sample sequenced in a study of early stage breast cancer tumors. Profiling relied on immunoSEQ multiplex PCR, and the TCRdb table lists in-frame clones only, not all of them. The sample holds 50,000 to 75,000 clones, over 60% seen once. The specimen was blood. The receptor set was obtained from a person aged 30-39 years with breast cancer.

V usage is TRBV7-3 and J usage is TRBJ2-3, with 7 bases that match TRBD2. CDR1 is SGHTA, CDR2 FQGTGA, per germline. V was pared by 0 bases and J by 2 bases, with 5 bases of the junction left unmatched. This CDR3 is 16 amino acids long. The CDR3 sequence: CASSLTAGEFTDTQYF. The CDR3 region has the DNA TGTGCCAGCAGCTTAACCGCGGGGGAGTTCACAGATACGCAGTATTTT. Complete variable domain (other parts from reference TRBV7-3 and TRBJ2-3): GAGVSQTPSNKVTEKGKYVELRCDPISGHTALYWYRQSLGQGPEFLIYFQGTGAADDSGLPNDRFFAVRPEGSVSTLKIQRTERGDSAVYLCASSLTAGEFTDTQYFGPGTRLTVL.

The chain has TRBV18 and TRBJ2-1; 10 positions agree with TRBD1. V dropped 5 bases and J dropped 1; count of bases not matched to a gene: 5. CDR1 and CDR2 (germline): KGHSH, LQKENI. The CDR3 is made up of 16 amino acids. The CDR3, as DNA: TGTGCCAGCTCATCCGGGACAGGGGAGTCCTACAATGAGCAGTTCTTC. Protein sequence: CASSSGTGESYNEQFF.

Only one count was recorded for this clone. The J gene is TRBJ2-7, the V gene TRBV5-1; 7 positions match TRBD2. CDR3 length: 15 residues. Germline assignment: CDR1 SGHRS and CDR2 YFSETQ. The V and J ends lost 0 bases and 4 bases, in that order; junction bases with no gene match: 7. The DNA of the CDR3 is TGCGCCAGCAGCTTGGGAGCGGGAATGCTATACGAGCAGTACTTC. This gives the protein CASSLGAGMLYEQYF.

The V gene is TRBV27, the J gene TRBJ2-1, with 12 bases fitting TRBD2. J lost 5 bases, V lost 1 base, and 9 bases had no gene match. This CDR3 has 18 amino acids. Germline CDR1 reads MNHEY; CDR2 reads SMNVEV (reference sequence). This chain's CDR3 is CASSLWTLAGGSNNEQFF. CDR3 nucleotide sequence: TGTGCCAGCAGTTTATGGACACTAGCGGGAGGTTCCAACAATGAGCAGTTCTTC.

The chain recombines TRBV27 with TRBJ2-7, with D unclear. Trimming cost V 7 bases and J 3 bases, with 7 bases left between them. The CDR3 sequence is 11 residues long. The V gene's germline CDR1 is MNHEY and CDR2 SMNVEV (reference sequence). CDR3 sequence: CASIRGYEQYF. CDR3 bases: TGTGCCAGCATACGCGGCTACGAGCAGTACTTC.

The chain combines TRBV10-1 with TRBJ2-1; 7 nucleotides agree with TRBD2. Losses at the gene ends were 3 bases for V and 5 bases for J; bases not matched to a gene: 7. The CDR3 has 15 residues. The germline V gene encodes CDR1 WNHNN and CDR2 SYGVQD (reference sequence). This CDR3 is CASSDHGTTNNEQFF. CDR3 DNA sequence: TGCGCCAGCAGTGATCACGGGACTACCAACAATGAGCAGTTCTTC.

The genes are TRBV11-2 and TRBJ2-1, with D perhaps matching TRBD2 (6 bases). V was clipped by 2 bases and J by 15 bases, with 14 bases between them. The CDR3 spans 12 residues. The germline V gene has CDR1 SGHAT and CDR2 FQNNGV. CDR3 sequence: CASSLNGRGRFF. For the CDR3, the DNA is TGTGCCAGCAGCTTAAACGGGAGAGGCAGGTTCTTC.

This chain uses TRBV11-1 with TRBJ2-3; 9 bases agree with TRBD1. Germline V gives CDR1 SGHAT, CDR2 FQDESV (reference sequence). V lost 10 bases and J lost 4; bases outside the gene matches: 6. The CDR3 is 13 amino acids. CDR3 nucleotides: TGTGCCACCGGACAGGGGAGGGCAGATACGCAGTATTTT. Its protein product is CATGQGRADTQYF.

The J gene is TRBJ2-7, the V gene TRBV6-5; weak D call: TRBD2 (6 bases). The CDR3 consists of 14 residues. The ends were cut back, 4 bases at V and 4 bases at J, with 14 bases in the middle. CDR1 and CDR2 (germline): MNHEY, SVGAGI. CDR3 bases: TGTGCCAGCAGTTGGGCCGGGACTCCATACGAGCAGTACTTC. Protein: CASSWAGTPYEQYF.

Only one count was recorded for this clone. The chain uses TRBV9 and TRBJ1-3; D call uncertain. The CDR3 totals 14 residues. The germline CDR1 and CDR2 sequences are SGDLS and YYNGEE. V was cut by 2 bases and J by 1 base, with 7 bases left in between. The CDR3 region has the DNA TGTGCCAGCAGCGTCCCGGGGTCTGGAAACACCATATATTTT. The encoded protein is CASSVPGSGNTIYF. The whole variable domain, filled in from reference TRBV9 and TRBJ1-3, reads DSGVTQTPKHLITATGQRVTLRCSPRSGDLSVYWYQQSLDQGLQFLIQYYNGEERAKGNILERFSAQQFPDLHSELNLSSLELGDSALYFCASSVPGSGNTIYFGEGSWLTVV.

The rearrangement uses TRBV7-9 and TRBJ2-5; possibly TRBD2 for D (6 bases). The CDR3 is 13 residues long. Germline V CDR1 and CDR2: SEHNR, FQNEAQ (reference sequence). Trimming removed 1 base from V and 5 bases from J, with 8 bases in between. CDR3 in amino acids: CASSLELAETQYF. CDR3 in DNA: TGTGCCAGCAGCTTAGAGCTAGCGGAGACCCAGTACTTC. The whole variable domain, remainder taken from reference TRBV7-9 and TRBJ2-5, is DTGVSQNPRHKITKRGQNVTFRCDPISEHNRLYWYRQTLGQGPEFLTYFQNEAQLEKSRLLSDRFSAERPKGSFSTLEIQRTEQGDSAMYLCASSLELAETQYFGPGTRLLVL.

This clone has only a few counts. The CDR3 DNA reads as TGTGCCTGGAGTGTACAGGGCGGGATGAAGGAGCAGTTCTTC. Protein sequence: CAWSVQGGMKEQFF. This rearrangement joins TRBV30 to TRBJ2-1; TRBD1 or TRBD2 may be the D gene (6 bases each). Trimming cost V 0 bases and J 10 bases, with 16 bases left between them. The germline V gene has CDR1 GTSNPN and CDR2 SVGIG (reference sequence). The CDR3 runs to 14 residues.

This chain joins TRBV5-1 and TRBJ2-7; 14 positions match TRBD2. V was pared by 4 bases and J by 4 bases, with 7 bases of the junction left unmatched. There are 16 residues in the CDR3. The germline V gene has CDR1 SGHRS and CDR2 YFSETQ. DNA of the CDR3: TGCGCCAGCAGCGAGAAGACTAGCGGGAGGGGTTACGAGCAGTACTTC. The encoded protein is CASSEKTSGRGYEQYF.

V gene TRBV6-4 combines with J gene TRBJ2-3; D is possibly TRBD2 (5 bases). Between the trimmed V and J ends, which lost 5 bases and 0 bases, there was a span of 12 bases. Germline V gene data show CDR1 as MRHNA and CDR2 as SNTAGT. The CDR3 extends over 15 amino acids. The CDR3 DNA reads TGTGCCAGCAGTCCTGAGGCGGGCAGCACAGATACGCAGTATTTT. This gives the protein CASSPEAGSTDTQYF.

This clone was seen once. The CDR3 DNA reads TGCGCCAGCAGCTTGGCTAGCGACCTGAGGAATGAGCAGTTCTTC. Translated, it gives CASSLASDLRNEQFF. The V gene is TRBV5-1, the J gene TRBJ2-1, with D possibly matching TRBD2 (6 bases). Germline CDR1 reads SGHRS; CDR2 reads YFSETQ. CDR3 length equals 15 residues. Trimming pared 0 bases from V and 7 bases from J, leaving 14 bases between.

This sequence joins TRBV12-5 and TRBJ1-5; no clear D. Per germline, CDR1 LGHNT and CDR2 FRNRAP. Trimming took off 0 bases at V and 0 bases at J, with 9 bases between the two ends. This CDR3 has 16 amino acids. The CDR3 bases are TGTGCTAGTGGTTTGGTAAAAGGGAATAGCAATCAGCCCCAGCATTTT. It yields the protein CASGLVKGNSNQPQHF. Full variable domain (outside the CDR3, taken from reference TRBV12-5 and TRBJ1-5): DARVTQTPRHKVTEMGQEVTMRCQPILGHNTVFWYRQTMMQGLELLAYFRNRAPLDDSGMPKDRFSAEMPDATLATLKIQPSEPRDSAVYFCASGLVKGNSNQPQHFGDGTRLSIL.

This clone was counted only a few times. This chain uses TRBV6-5 with TRBJ1-2, with 8 bases aligning to TRBD1. Trimming at V came to 6 bases and at J to 3 bases, leaving 6 bases not matched to a gene. The CDR3 covers 14 residues. The V gene's germline CDR1 is MNHEY and CDR2 SVGAGI. The CDR3 bases are TGTGCCAGCAGACGACAGGGGCGGTACTATGGCTACACCTTC. Residues: CASRRQGRYYGYTF.

The chain uses TRBV7-7 and TRBJ2-1, with D tentatively TRBD1 (6 bases). Germline CDR1 SSHAT, CDR2 FNYEAQ (reference sequence). This CDR3 has 13 amino acids. V was pared by 5 bases and J by 8 bases, with 13 bases between. The DNA for the CDR3 is TGTGCCAGCAGCCTAAGTGGACAGTATGAGCAGTTCTTC. Translation gives CASSLSGQYEQFF.

The chain links TRBV7-6 to TRBJ2-1; possibly TRBD2 for D (5 bases). The CDR3 has 16 residues. The V gene's germline CDR1 is SGHVS and CDR2 FNYEAQ. With 9 bases removed from V and 4 bases from J, the gap between germline ends came to 22 bases. CDR3 DNA sequence: TGTGCCAGTCGAGGAATTACTAGTACAAATTACAATGAGCAGTTCTTC. Translation gives CASRGITSTNYNEQFF.

The chain is built from TRBV5-1 and TRBJ2-3; 9 positions match TRBD2. Germline V CDR1 and CDR2: SGHRS, YFSETQ. CDR3 length: 18 residues. Trimming cost V 0 bases and J 0 bases; bases outside gene matches: 8. CDR3 region: CASSLASSTSGSTDTQYF. The CDR3 DNA follows: TGCGCCAGCAGCTTGGCCTCTTCCACTAGCGGGAGCACAGATACGCAGTATTTT.

The chain links TRBV7-2 to TRBJ2-7, with TRBD1 matching over 7 bases. The CDR3 spans 14 residues. Trimming took 8 bases from V and 0 from J; bases not matched to a gene: 7. CDR1 is SGHTA, CDR2 FQGNSA, per germline. CDR3 loop: CASGPDRVSYEQYF. DNA for the CDR3: TGTGCCAGCGGACCTGACAGGGTCTCCTACGAGCAGTACTTC.